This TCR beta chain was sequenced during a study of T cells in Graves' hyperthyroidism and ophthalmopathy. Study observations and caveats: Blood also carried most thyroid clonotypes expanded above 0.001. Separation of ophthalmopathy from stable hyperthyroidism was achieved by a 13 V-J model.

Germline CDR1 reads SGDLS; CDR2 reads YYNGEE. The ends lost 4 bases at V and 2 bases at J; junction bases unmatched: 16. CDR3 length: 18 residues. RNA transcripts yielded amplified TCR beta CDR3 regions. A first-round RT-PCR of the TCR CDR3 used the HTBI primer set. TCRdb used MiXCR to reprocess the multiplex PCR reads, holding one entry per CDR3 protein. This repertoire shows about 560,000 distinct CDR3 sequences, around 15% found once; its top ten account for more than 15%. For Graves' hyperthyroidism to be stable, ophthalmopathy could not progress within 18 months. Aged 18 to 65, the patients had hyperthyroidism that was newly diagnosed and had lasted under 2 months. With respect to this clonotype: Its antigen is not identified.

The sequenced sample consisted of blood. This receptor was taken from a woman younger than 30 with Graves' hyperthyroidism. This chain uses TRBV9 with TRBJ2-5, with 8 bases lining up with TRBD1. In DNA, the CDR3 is TGTGCCAGCAGCCCCCGACAGGGGCTAACCGCCGGACAAGAGACCCAGTACTTC. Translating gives CASSPRQGLTAGQETQYF.